This T cell receptor (beta chain) derives from a study of cytomegalovirus exposure and HLA in healthy donors. Study results and caveats: In vitro work confirmed that a few CMV-associated chains recognize CMV antigens.

Concerning this clone: Its matching antigen is unknown.

This PCR relied on a set of 60 Vbeta primers and 13 Jbeta primers. The assay was immunoSEQ multiplex PCR, and TCRdb's table has in-frame clones only and misses some. The sample records 200,000 or so clones, 70% to 90% being singletons. The sequence was collected from a human donor in good health. Sequenced sample: PBMCs.

This CDR3 reads CASSRTNSWTGRTEAFF. For the CDR3, the DNA is TGTGCCAGCAGCCGTACGAACTCCTGGACAGGGAGGACTGAAGCTTTCTTT. The genes are TRBV5-8 and TRBJ1-1; 8 bases are a match to TRBD1. The junction had 16 bases not matched to a gene; V was cut back by 4 bases and J by 5 bases. This CDR3 spans 17 amino acids. Germline CDR1 and CDR2: SGHTS and YDEGEE.